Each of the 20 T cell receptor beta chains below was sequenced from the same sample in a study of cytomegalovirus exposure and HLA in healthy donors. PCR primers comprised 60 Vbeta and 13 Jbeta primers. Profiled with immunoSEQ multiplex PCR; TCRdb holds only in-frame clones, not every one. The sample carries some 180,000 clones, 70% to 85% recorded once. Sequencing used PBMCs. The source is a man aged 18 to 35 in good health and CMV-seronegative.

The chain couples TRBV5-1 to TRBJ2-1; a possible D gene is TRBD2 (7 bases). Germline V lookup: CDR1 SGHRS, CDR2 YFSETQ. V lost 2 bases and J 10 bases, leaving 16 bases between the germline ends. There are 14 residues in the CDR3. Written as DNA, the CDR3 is TGCGCCAGCAGCTTTGCGGGGGCCCAGGGAGAGCAGTTCTTC. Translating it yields CASSFAGAQGEQFF.

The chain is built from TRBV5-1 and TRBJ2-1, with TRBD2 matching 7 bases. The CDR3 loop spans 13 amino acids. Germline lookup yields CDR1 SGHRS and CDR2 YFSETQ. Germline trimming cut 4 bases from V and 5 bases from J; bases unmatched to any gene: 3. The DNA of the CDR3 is TGCGCCAGCAGCGGGGACTATAACAATGAGCAGTTCTTC. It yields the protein CASSGDYNNEQFF.

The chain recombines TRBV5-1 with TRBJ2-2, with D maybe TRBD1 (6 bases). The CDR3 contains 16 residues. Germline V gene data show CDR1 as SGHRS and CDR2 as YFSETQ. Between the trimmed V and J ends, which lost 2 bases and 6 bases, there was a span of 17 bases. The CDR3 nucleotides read TGCGCCAGCAGCTTATTTACAACAGGGATAGCCGGGGAGCTGTTTTTT. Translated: CASSLFTTGIAGELFF.

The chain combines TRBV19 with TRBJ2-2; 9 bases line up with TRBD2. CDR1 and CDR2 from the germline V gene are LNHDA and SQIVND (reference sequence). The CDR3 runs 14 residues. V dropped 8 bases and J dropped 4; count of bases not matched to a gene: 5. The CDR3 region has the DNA TGTGCCAGTTCTCGGACTAGCGTCACCGGGGAGCTGTTTTTT. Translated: CASSRTSVTGELFF. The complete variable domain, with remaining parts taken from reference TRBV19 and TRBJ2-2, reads DGGITQSPKYLFRKEGQNVTLSCEQNLNHDAMYWYRQDPGQGLRLIYYSQIVNDFQKGDIAEGYSVSREKKESFPLTVTSAQKNPTAFYLCASSRTSVTGELFFGEGSRLTVL.

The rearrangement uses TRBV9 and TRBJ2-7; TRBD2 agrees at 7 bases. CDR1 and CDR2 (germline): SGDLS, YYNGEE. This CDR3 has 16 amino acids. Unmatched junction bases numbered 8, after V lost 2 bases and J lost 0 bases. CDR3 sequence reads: CASSVTGGVDSYEQYF. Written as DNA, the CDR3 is TGTGCCAGCAGCGTTACGGGAGGTGTGGACTCCTACGAGCAGTACTTC.

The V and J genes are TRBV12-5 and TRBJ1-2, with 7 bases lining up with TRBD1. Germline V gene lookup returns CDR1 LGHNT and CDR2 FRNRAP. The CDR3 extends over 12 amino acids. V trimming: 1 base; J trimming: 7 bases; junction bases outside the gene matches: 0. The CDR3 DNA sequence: TGTGCTAGTGGTTTGGGACAGGGTGGCTACACCTTC. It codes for CASGLGQGGYTF.

The CDR3 loop reads CASSPGTGFGNQPQHF. The CDR3 DNA is TGTGCCAGCAGCCCCGGGACAGGGTTCGGTAATCAGCCCCAGCATTTT. V is TRBV7-8 and J is TRBJ1-5; 9 bases agree with TRBD1. Trimming cost V 5 bases and J 4 bases; bases outside gene matches: 9. The CDR3 sequence is 16 residues long. The germline V gene encodes CDR1 SGHVS and CDR2 FQNEAQ.

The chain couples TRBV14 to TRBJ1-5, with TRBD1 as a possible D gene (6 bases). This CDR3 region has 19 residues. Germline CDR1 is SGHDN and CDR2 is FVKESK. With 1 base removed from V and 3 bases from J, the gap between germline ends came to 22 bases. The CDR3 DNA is TGTGCCAGCAGCCAAGGCCCCCAGGGGACCTCCAGGAACAATCAGCCCCAGCATTTT. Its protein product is CASSQGPQGTSRNNQPQHF.

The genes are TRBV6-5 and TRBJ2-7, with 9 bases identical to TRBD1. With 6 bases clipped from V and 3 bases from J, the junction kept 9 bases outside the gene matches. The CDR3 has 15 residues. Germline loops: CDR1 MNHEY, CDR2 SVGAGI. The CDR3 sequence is CASRANRGPGYEQYF. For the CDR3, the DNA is TGTGCCAGCAGGGCTAACAGGGGGCCTGGCTACGAGCAGTACTTC.

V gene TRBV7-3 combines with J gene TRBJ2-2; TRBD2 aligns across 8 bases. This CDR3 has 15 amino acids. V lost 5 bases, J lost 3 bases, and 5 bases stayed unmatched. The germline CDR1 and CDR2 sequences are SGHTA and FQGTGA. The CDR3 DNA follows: TGTGCCAGCAGCAGAAGCGGGGGTTACACCGGGGAGCTGTTTTTT. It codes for CASSRSGGYTGELFF.

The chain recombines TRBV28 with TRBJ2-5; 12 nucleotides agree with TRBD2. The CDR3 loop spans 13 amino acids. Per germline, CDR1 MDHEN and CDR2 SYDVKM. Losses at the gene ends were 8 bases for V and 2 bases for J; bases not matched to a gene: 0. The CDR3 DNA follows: TGTGCCAGCGGACTAGCGGGACAAGAGACCCAGTACTTC. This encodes CASGLAGQETQYF. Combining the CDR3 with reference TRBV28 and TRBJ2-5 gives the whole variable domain DVKVTQSSRYLVKRTGEKVFLECVQDMDHENMFWYRQDPGLGLRLIYFSYDVKMKEKGDIPEGYSVSREKKERFSLILESASTNQTSMYLCASGLAGQETQYFGPGTRLLVL.

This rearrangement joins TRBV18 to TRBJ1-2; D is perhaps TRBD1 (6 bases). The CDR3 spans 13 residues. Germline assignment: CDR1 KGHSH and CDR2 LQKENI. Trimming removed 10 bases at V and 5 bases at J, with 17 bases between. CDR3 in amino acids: CATTGGQSYGYTF. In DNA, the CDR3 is TGTGCCACCACAGGAGGACAGAGTTATGGCTACACCTTC.

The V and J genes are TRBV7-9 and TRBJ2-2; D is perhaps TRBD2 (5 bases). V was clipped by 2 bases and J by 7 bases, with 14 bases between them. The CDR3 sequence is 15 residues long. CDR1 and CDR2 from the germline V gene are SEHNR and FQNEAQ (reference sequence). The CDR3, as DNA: TGTGCCAGCAGCTTATTGGTCGGCAGCGGCGGGGAGCTGTTTTTT. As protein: CASSLLVGSGGELFF.

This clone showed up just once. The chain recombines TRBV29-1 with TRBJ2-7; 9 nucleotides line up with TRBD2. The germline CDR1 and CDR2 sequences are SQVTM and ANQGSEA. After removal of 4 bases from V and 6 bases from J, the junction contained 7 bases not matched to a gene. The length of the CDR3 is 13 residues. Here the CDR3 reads CSVVTSGPSEQYF. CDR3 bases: TGCAGCGTTGTGACTAGCGGTCCGTCCGAGCAGTACTTC.

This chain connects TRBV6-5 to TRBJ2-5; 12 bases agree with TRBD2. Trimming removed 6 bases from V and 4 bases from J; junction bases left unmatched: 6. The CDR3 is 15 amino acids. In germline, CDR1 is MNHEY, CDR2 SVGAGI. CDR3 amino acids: CASRKTSGSRETQYF. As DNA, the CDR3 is TGTGCCAGCAGAAAGACTAGCGGGAGTCGAGAGACCCAGTACTTC.

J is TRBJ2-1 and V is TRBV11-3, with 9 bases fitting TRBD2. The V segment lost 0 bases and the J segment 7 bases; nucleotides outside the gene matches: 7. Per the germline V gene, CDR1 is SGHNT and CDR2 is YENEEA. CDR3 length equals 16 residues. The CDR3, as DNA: TGTGCCAGCAGCTTAGATAGGCCTAGCGGGATTAATGAGCAGTTCTTC. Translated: CASSLDRPSGINEQFF.

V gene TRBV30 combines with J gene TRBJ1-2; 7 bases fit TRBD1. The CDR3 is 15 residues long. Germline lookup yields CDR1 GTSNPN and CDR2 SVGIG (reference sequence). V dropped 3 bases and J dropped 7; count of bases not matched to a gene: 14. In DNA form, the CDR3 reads TGTGCCTGGAGAGACCCGACAGGGAAGTTATCTGGCTACACCTTC. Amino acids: CAWRDPTGKLSGYTF.

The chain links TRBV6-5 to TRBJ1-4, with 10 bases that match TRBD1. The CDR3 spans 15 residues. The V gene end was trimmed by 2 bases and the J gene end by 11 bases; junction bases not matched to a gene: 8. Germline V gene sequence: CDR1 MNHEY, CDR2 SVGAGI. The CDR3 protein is CASSYEGTGVRKLFF. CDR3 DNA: TGTGCCAGCAGTTACGAAGGGACAGGGGTTAGGAAACTGTTTTTT.

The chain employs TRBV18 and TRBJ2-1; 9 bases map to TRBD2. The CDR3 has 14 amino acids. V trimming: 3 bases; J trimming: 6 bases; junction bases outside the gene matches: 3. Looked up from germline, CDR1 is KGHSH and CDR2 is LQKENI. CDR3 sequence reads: CASSPTSGINEQFF. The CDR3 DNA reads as TGTGCCAGCTCACCGACTAGCGGAATCAATGAGCAGTTCTTC.

The CDR3 spells CASSRSNEKLFF. Here the CDR3 DNA reads TGTGCCAGCAGTCGGTCTAATGAAAAACTGTTTTTT. This chain uses TRBV6-5 with TRBJ1-4; D is ambiguous. CDR1 MNHEY and CDR2 SVGAGI come from the germline V gene. This CDR3 has 12 residues. The V end lost 5 bases, the J end lost 3 bases, and 4 bases lay between the germline ends.